Presented here are 18 T cell receptor beta chains from one specimen sequenced in a study of blood T cell repertoires in COVID-19 (dated by TCRdb to the early 2020s). Libraries were made using the immunoSEQ multiplex PCR assay. TCRdb took over this immuneACCESS table, retaining in-frame rearrangements with V and J assigned. Such tables are incomplete; in checked studies, under half of the missing clones stem from an unresolved V gene, and the remainder is unexplained. The sample table lists fewer than 250,000 clones, around 86% of them with a count of one. The top ten clones comprise roughly 10% of the sample. The sample comprised peripheral blood. The receptors stem from a man between 45 and 60 years old with COVID-19, enrolled during active disease.

The gene calls are TRBV27 and TRBJ2-5; TRBD1 is a possible D gene (6 bases). Looked up from germline, CDR1 is MNHEY and CDR2 is SMNVEV (reference sequence). V lost 7 bases to trimming and J lost 2 bases, with 11 bases between them. This CDR3 comprises 13 residues. CDR3 coding DNA: TGTGCCAGCACTGACAGGTTACAAGAGACCCAGTACTTC. Translation gives CASTDRLQETQYF.

This clone was detected only a few times. The rearrangement links TRBV7-9 to TRBJ1-4; 12 bases are a match to TRBD1. This CDR3 is 19 amino acids long. The V gene end was trimmed by 5 bases and the J gene end by 1 base; junction bases not matched to a gene: 11. CDR1 and CDR2 (germline): SEHNR, FQNEAQ (reference sequence). CDR3 coding DNA: TGTGCCAGCAGCGCTAGCCGGGACAGGGGGCATGTAACTAATGAAAAACTGTTTTTT. Translation: CASSASRDRGHVTNEKLFF. The complete variable domain, with remaining parts taken from reference TRBV7-9 and TRBJ1-4, reads DTGVSQNPRHKITKRGQNVTFRCDPISEHNRLYWYRQTLGQGPEFLTYFQNEAQLEKSRLLSDRFSAERPKGSFSTLEIQRTEQGDSAMYLCASSASRDRGHVTNEKLFFGSGTQLSVL.

This chain links TRBV5-1 with TRBJ2-1; 10 positions match TRBD1. The germline V gene has CDR1 SGHRS and CDR2 YFSETQ. This CDR3 region has 16 residues. Trimming cost V 0 bases and J 8 bases; bases outside gene matches: 8. The CDR3 DNA reads as TGCGCCAGCAGCTTGGGGCGGACAGGGGGTTCCGATGAGCAGTTCTTC. This gives the protein CASSLGRTGGSDEQFF.

The chain carries TRBV5-5 and TRBJ2-3; D possibly corresponds to TRBD1 (6 bases). Germline V gene lookup returns CDR1 SGHKS and CDR2 YYEKEE (reference sequence). Trimming removed 3 bases at V and 3 bases at J, with 26 bases between. This CDR3 has 19 amino acids. CDR3 protein: CASSYSLTGSMAATDTQYF. The CDR3, as DNA: TGTGCCAGCAGCTACAGTTTAACAGGGAGTATGGCGGCAACAGATACGCAGTATTTT.

This chain links TRBV7-9 with TRBJ2-3, with TRBD2 matching 10 bases. The germline gives CDR1 SEHNR, CDR2 FQNEAQ (reference sequence). The CDR3 is 18 amino acids. V shed 5 bases and J 2 bases; nucleotides not matched to a gene: 13. CDR3 bases: TGTGCCAGCAGCCCGCCACCGTTACTAGCGGGGCTCACAGATACGCAGTATTTT. It translates to CASSPPPLLAGLTDTQYF.

The sample holds one count of this clone. The gene calls are TRBV3-1 (or the pseudogene TRBV3-2) and TRBJ1-2; 7 nucleotides agree with TRBD1. CDR1 is LGHDT and CDR2 is YNNKEL in the germline V gene (reference sequence). Trimming cost V 4 bases and J 7 bases; bases outside gene matches: 3. The CDR3 totals 12 residues. Here the CDR3 DNA reads TGTGCCAGCAGCCGGGGACAGTTTGGCTACACCTTC. Translating gives CASSRGQFGYTF.

The chain carries TRBV19 and TRBJ1-5; D possibly corresponds to TRBD1 (6 bases). This CDR3 region has 16 residues. Germline CDR1 and CDR2: LNHDA and SQIVND (reference sequence). V gave up 4 bases and J gave up 7 bases, with 20 bases separating them. The CDR3 reads CASSTEVGGERQPQHF. The CDR3 DNA is TGTGCCAGTAGTACAGAGGTAGGGGGGGAGAGACAGCCCCAGCATTTT.

CDR3 protein: CASSQGAANTEAFF. CDR3 bases: TGTGCCAGCAGCCAAGGGGCGGCGAACACTGAAGCTTTCTTT. The rearrangement joins TRBV7-2 to TRBJ1-1, with a possible D match to TRBD1 (5 bases). From germline, CDR1 is SGHTA and CDR2 FQGNSA. Between the trimmed V and J ends, which lost 5 bases and 1 base, there was a span of 11 bases. The CDR3 spans 14 residues.

The chain employs TRBV30 and TRBJ1-2, with D possibly matching TRBD1 (6 bases). The V gene's germline CDR1 is GTSNPN and CDR2 SVGIG (reference sequence). The CDR3 sequence is 13 residues long. The V and J ends lost 3 bases and 6 bases respectively, with 14 bases between them. CDR3 sequence (DNA): TGTGCCTGGAGCGCAGGACAGCTTCATGGCTACACCTTC. It encodes CAWSAGQLHGYTF.

The rearrangement uses TRBV6-5 and TRBJ2-7, with D perhaps matching TRBD1 (6 bases). CDR3 length equals 13 residues. The V end was cut by 6 bases, the J end by 4 bases, with 13 bases between. Germline assignment: CDR1 MNHEY and CDR2 SVGAGI. The CDR3 DNA reads as TGTGCCAGCAGCCGCACAGGGAAGTACGAGCAGTACTTC. Its protein product is CASSRTGKYEQYF.

The genes are TRBV27 and TRBJ2-2; the D gene is possibly TRBD2 (5 bases). Germline V CDR1 and CDR2: MNHEY, SMNVEV (reference sequence). Trimming cost V 6 bases and J 6 bases, with 11 bases left between them. The CDR3 is 13 residues long. As DNA, the CDR3 is TGTGCCAGCAGCCCCTCGAGGGCCGGGGAGCTGTTTTTT. Its protein is CASSPSRAGELFF.

The genes are TRBV6-1 and TRBJ2-7, with 9 bases aligning to TRBD1. CDR3 length equals 15 residues. In germline, CDR1 is MNHNS, CDR2 SASEGT. J was trimmed by 4 bases and V by 6 bases; bases with no gene match: 10. CDR3 residues: CASSGDREMLYEQYF. The CDR3 nucleotides are TGTGCCAGCAGCGGGGACAGGGAGATGTTATACGAGCAGTACTTC.

The V and J genes are TRBV15 and TRBJ2-7; D is uncertain. Germline V gene lookup returns CDR1 LNHNV and CDR2 YYDKDF (reference sequence). The CDR3 has 15 residues. The ends were cut back, 0 bases at V and 2 bases at J, with 11 bases in the middle. The CDR3 is CATSRDLGRTYEQYF. DNA of the CDR3: TGTGCCACCAGCAGAGATCTGGGCAGAACCTACGAGCAGTACTTC.

This clone was observed a single time. The rearrangement links TRBV24-1 to TRBJ2-5; 10 nucleotides align to TRBD2. The V gene end was trimmed by 0 bases and the J gene end by 1 base; junction bases not matched to a gene: 1. Germline CDR1 is KGHDR and CDR2 is SFDVKD. CDR3 length equals 16 residues. The CDR3 DNA reads TGTGCCACCAGTGATTTGGTAGCGGGGGGCCAAGAGACCCAGTACTTC. Translating gives CATSDLVAGGQETQYF.

J is TRBJ1-6 and V is TRBV2; D gene uncertain. This CDR3 comprises 15 residues. Looked up from germline, CDR1 is SNHLY and CDR2 is FYNNEI. Trimming removed 1 base from V and 7 bases from J, with 11 bases in between. The CDR3, as DNA: TGTGCCAGCAGTGAAGAATCTATACGGAATTCACCCCTCCACTTT. This translates into CASSEESIRNSPLHF.

This chain uses TRBV5-1 with TRBJ2-3, with 9 bases aligning to TRBD2. V dropped 3 bases and J dropped 6; count of bases not matched to a gene: 11. CDR1 SGHRS and CDR2 YFSETQ come from the germline V gene. The CDR3 is made up of 16 amino acids. The CDR3, as DNA: TGCGCCAGCAGCTCCCCCAGGGTAGCGGGAGAGGATACGCAGTATTTT. Translation gives CASSSPRVAGEDTQYF.

The CDR3 region has the DNA TGTGCCACCAGTGATTCCCGGCTCTGGACTGGGCAGTTCTTC. Amino acids: CATSDSRLWTGQFF. The chain links TRBV24-1 to TRBJ2-1; a possible D gene is TRBD2 (5 bases). There are 14 residues in the CDR3. Germline CDR1 and CDR2: KGHDR and SFDVKD. Trimming shortened V by 2 bases and J by 12 bases, and 16 bases separated the two germline ends.

The CDR3, as DNA: TGCGCCAGCAGCTTGCTTCCAGGGATACAAGAGACCCAGTACTTC. This gives the protein CASSLLPGIQETQYF. The chain couples TRBV5-1 to TRBJ2-5, with D possibly being TRBD1 (5 bases). The CDR3 spans 15 residues. V dropped 1 base and J dropped 2 bases, with 12 bases sitting between them. Germline CDR1 SGHRS, CDR2 YFSETQ.